This T cell receptor beta chain derives from a study of T-cell reconstitution after alpha-beta-depleted transplantation in children. V dropped 0 bases and J dropped 7 bases, with 4 bases sitting between them. CDR1 and CDR2 (germline): MNHNY, SVGAGI (reference sequence). CDR3 length equals 12 residues. Unique molecular identifiers were built into the TCRbeta library. TCRdb reprocessed the PCR reads with MiXCR, giving one entry per CDR3 protein. Here the sample spans about 580,000 distinct CDR3 sequences, 23% being singletons. This clonotype was detected a few times. This specimen consisted of PBMCs, mostly from graft donor cells, obtained 360 days after TCRalphabeta/CD19-depleted stem cell transplant. The chain links TRBV6-6 to TRBJ2-1; D gene ambiguous. The TCR comes from a boy less than two years old who had a stem cell transplant for acute myeloid leukemia, so the T cells may come from the graft donor. The CDR3 DNA is TGTGCCAGCAGTTACTCGGTAAATGAGCAGTTCTTC. Protein: CASSYSVNEQFF.